This T cell receptor (beta chain) was retrieved from a study of blood T cell repertoires in COVID-19. Measured with immunoSEQ multiplex PCR; TCRdb has only the in-frame clones, and not every one. The sample yields over 150,000 clones, around nine tenths seen once. The junction had 8 bases not matched to a gene; V was cut back by 7 bases and J by 6 bases. CDR3 length: 14 residues. CDR1 is MNHNY and CDR2 is SVGAGI in the germline V gene (reference sequence). Material for sequencing was peripheral blood. The chain carries TRBV6-6 and TRBJ1-2; 10 positions match TRBD1. The sequence derives from a man in his fifties with acute or convalescent COVID-19. The CDR3: CASKQTGGANGYTF. The CDR3 bases are TGTGCCAGCAAGCAGACAGGGGGCGCGAATGGCTACACCTTC.